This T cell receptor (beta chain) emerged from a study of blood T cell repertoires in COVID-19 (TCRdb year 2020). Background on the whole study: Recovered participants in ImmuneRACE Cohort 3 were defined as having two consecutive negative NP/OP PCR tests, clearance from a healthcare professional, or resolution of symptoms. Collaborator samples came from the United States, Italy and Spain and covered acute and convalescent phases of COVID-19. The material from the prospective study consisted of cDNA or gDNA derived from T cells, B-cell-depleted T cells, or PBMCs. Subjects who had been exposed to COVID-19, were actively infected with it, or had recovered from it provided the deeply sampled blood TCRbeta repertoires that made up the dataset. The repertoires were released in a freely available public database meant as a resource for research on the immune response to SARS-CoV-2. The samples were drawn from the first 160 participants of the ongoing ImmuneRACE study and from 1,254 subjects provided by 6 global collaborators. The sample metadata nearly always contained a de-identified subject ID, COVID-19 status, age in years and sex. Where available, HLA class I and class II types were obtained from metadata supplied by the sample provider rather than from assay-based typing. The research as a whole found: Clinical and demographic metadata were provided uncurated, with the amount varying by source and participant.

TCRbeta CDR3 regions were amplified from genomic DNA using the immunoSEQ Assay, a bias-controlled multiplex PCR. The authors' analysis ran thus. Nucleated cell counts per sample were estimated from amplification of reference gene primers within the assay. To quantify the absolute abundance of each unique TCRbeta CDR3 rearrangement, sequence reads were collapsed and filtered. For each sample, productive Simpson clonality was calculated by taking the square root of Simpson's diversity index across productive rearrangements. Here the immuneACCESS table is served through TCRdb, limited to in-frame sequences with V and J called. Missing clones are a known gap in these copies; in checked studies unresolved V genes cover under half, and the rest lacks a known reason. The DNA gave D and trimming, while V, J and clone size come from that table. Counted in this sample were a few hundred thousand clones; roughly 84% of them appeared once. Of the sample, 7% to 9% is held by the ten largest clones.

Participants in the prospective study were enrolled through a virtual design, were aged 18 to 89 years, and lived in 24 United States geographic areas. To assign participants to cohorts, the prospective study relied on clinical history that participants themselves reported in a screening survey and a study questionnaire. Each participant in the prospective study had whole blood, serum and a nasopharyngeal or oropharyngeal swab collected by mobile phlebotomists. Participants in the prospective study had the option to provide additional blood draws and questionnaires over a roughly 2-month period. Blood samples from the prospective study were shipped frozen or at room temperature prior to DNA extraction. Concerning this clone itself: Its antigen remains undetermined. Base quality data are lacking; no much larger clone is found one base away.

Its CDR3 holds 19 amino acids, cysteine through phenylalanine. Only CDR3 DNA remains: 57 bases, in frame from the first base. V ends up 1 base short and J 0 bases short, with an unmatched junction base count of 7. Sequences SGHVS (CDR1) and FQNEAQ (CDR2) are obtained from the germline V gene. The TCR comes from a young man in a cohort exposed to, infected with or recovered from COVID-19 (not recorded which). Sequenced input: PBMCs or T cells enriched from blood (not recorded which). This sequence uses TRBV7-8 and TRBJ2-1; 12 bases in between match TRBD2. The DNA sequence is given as TGTGCCAGCAGCTTAGAGGGGACTAGCGGGTCGTTCTCCTACAATGAGCAGTTCTTC. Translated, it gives CASSLEGTSGSFSYNEQFF.